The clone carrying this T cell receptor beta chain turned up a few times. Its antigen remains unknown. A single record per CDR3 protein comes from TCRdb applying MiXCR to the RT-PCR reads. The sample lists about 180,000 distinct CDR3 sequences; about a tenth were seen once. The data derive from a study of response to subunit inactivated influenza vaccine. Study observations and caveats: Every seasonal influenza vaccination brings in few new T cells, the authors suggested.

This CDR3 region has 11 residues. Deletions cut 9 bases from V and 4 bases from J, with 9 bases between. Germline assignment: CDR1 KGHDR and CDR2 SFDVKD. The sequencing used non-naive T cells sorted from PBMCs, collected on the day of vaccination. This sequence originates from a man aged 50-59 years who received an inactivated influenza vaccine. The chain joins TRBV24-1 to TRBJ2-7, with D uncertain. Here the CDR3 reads CATAQDYEQYF. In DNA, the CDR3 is TGTGCCACCGCCCAAGATTACGAGCAGTACTTC.